This T cell receptor beta chain came from a study of cytomegalovirus exposure and HLA in healthy donors. Repertoires were generated with immunoSEQ multiplex PCR, while TCRdb's copy carries only in-frame clones and drops some. The table has under 200,000 clones, approximately 89% seen once. Per the germline V gene, CDR1 is SGHRS and CDR2 is YFSETQ. This CDR3 has 15 residues. V was cut by 5 bases and J by 1 base, with 16 bases left in between. The donors were in the 120-subject validation cohort, distinct from the roughly 600-subject first cohort. The sample consisted of PBMCs. This TCR was sampled from a man between 18 and 29 years old in good health and CMV-seropositive. The V call is TRBV5-1, the J call TRBJ2-7; D possibly corresponds to TRBD2 (6 bases). This CDR3 reads CASSPGTLLSYEQYF. CDR3 coding DNA: TGCGCCAGCAGTCCGGGGACTCTTCTTTCCTACGAGCAGTACTTC. Combining the CDR3 with reference TRBV5-1 and TRBJ2-7 gives the whole variable domain KAGVTQTPRYLIKTRGQQVTLSCSPISGHRSVSWYQQTPGQGLQFLFEYFSETQRNKGNFPGRFSGRQFSNSRSEMNVSTLELGDSALYLCASSPGTLLSYEQYFGPGTRLTVT.